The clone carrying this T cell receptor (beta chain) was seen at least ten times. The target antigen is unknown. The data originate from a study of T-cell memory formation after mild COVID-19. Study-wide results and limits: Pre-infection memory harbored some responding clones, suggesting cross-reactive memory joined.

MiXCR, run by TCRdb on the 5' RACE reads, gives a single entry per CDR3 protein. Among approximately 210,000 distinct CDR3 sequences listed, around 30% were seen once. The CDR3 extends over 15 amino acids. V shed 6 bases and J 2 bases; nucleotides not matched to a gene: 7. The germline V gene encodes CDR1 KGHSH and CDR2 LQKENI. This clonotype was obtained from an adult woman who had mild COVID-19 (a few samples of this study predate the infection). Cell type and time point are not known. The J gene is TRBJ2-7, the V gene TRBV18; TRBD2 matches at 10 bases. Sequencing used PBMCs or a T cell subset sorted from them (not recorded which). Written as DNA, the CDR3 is TGTGCCAGCTCCCTTGACGGGACTAGCGCCTACGAGCAGTACTTC. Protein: CASSLDGTSAYEQYF. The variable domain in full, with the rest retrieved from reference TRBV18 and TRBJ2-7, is NAGVMQNPRHLVRRRGQEARLRCSPMKGHSHVYWYRQLPEEGLKFMVYLQKENIIDESGMPKERFSAEFPKEGPSILRIQQVVRGDSAAYFCASSLDGTSAYEQYFGPGTRLTVT.